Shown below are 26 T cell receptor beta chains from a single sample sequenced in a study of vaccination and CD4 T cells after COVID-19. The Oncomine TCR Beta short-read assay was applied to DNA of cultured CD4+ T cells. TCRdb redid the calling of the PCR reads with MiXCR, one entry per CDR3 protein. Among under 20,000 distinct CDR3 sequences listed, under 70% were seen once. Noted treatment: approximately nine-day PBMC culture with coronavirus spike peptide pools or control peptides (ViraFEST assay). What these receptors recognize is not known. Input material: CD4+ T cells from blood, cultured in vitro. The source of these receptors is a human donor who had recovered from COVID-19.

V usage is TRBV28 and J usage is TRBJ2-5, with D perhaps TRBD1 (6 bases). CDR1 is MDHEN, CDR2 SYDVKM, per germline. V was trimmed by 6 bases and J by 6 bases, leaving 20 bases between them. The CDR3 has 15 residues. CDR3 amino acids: CASSTQGQGRKTQYF. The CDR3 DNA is TGTGCCAGCAGCACCCAGGGGCAGGGGAGAAAGACCCAGTACTTC.

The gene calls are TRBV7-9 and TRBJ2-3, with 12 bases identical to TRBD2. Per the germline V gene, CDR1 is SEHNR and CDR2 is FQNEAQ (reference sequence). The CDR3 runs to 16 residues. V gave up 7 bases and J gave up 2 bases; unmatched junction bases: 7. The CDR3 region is CASTRTSGTNTDTQYF. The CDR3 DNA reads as TGTGCCAGCACCCGGACTAGCGGGACCAACACAGATACGCAGTATTTT.

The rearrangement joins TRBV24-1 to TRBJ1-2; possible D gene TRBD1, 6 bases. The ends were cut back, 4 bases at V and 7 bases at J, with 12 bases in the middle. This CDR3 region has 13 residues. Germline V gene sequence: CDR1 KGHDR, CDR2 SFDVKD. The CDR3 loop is CATSERQDAGYTF. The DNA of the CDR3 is TGTGCCACCAGTGAAAGACAGGACGCTGGCTACACCTTC.

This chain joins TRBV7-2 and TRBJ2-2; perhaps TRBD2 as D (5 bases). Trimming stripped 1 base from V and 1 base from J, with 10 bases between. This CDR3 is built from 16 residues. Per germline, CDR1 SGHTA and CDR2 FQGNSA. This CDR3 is CASSLVLAVNTGELFF. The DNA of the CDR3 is TGTGCCAGCAGCTTAGTTCTAGCAGTGAACACCGGGGAGCTGTTTTTT.

Here the CDR3 DNA reads TGTGCCAGCAACCTGGGGATTGAAGCTTTCTTT. It yields the protein CASNLGIEAFF. The chain combines TRBV28 with TRBJ1-1, with no clear D. The CDR3 is 11 residues long. Trimming shortened V by 7 bases and J by 7 bases, and 10 bases separated the two germline ends. CDR1 and CDR2 from the germline V gene are MDHEN and SYDVKM.

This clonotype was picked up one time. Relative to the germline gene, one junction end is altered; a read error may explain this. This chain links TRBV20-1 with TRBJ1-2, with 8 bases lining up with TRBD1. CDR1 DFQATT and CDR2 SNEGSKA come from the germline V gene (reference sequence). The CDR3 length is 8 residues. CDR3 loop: CSASGQDF. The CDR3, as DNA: TGCAGTGCTTCGGGACAGGACTTC.

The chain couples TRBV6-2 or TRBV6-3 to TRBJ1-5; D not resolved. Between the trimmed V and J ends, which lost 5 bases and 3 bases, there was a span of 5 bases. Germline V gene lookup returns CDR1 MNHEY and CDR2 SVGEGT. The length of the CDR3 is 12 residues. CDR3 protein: CASSRINQPQHF. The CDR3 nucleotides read TGTGCCAGCAGTCGGATCAATCAGCCCCAGCATTTT.

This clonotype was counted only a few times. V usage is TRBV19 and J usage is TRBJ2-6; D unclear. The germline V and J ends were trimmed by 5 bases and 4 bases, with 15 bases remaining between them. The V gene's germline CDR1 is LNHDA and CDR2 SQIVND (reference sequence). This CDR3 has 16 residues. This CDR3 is CASSSFHPAGANVLTF. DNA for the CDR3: TGTGCCAGTAGTTCCTTCCATCCGGCCGGGGCCAACGTCCTGACTTTC. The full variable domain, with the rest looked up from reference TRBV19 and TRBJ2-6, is DGGITQSPKYLFRKEGQNVTLSCEQNLNHDAMYWYRQDPGQGLRLIYYSQIVNDFQKGDIAEGYSVSREKKESFPLTVTSAQKNPTAFYLCASSSFHPAGANVLTFGAGSRLTVL.

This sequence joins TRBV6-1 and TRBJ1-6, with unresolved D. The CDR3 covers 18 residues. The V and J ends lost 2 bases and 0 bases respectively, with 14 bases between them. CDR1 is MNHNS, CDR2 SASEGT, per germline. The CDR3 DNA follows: TGTGCCAGCAGTGAATGGGGATTCTTGAGCTCCTATAATTCACCCCTCCACTTT. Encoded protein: CASSEWGFLSSYNSPLHF.

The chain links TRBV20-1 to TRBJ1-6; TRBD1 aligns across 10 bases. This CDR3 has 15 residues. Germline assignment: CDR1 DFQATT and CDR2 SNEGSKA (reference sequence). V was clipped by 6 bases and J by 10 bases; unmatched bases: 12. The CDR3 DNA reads TGCAGTGCGCTCATGACAGGGGGCTTGAGATCACCCCTCCACTTT. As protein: CSALMTGGLRSPLHF.

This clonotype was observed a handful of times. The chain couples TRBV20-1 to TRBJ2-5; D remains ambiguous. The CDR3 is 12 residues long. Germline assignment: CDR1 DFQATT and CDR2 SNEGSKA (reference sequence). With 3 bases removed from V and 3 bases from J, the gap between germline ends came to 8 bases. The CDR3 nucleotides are TGCAGTGCTAGTCACCATAAAGAGACCCAGTACTTC. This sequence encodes CSASHHKETQYF.

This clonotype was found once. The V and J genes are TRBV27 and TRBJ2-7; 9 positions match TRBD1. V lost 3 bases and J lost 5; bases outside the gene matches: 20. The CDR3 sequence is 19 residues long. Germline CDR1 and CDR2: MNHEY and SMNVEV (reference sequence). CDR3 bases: TGTGCCAGCAGTTTCTTTGGCCGAACGGACAGGGGCCGGGGGGACGAGCAGTACTTC. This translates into CASSFFGRTDRGRGDEQYF.

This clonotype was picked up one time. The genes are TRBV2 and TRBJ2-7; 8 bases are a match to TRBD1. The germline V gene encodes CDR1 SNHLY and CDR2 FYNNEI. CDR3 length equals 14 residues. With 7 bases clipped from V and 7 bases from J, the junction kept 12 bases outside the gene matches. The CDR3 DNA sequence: TGTGCCAGCAATCTACAGGGGGTAGGGTGGGAGCAGTACTTC. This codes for CASNLQGVGWEQYF.

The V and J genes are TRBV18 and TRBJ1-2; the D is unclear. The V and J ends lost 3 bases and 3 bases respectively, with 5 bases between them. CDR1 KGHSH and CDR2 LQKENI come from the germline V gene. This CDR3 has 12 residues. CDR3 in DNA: TGTGCCAGCTCACCCCGGGACTATGGCTACACCTTC. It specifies CASSPRDYGYTF.

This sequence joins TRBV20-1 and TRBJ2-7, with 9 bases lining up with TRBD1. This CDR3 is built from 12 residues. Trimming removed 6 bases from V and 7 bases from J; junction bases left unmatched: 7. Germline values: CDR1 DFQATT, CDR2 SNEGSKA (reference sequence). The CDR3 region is CSADRGLGEQYF. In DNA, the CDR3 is TGCAGTGCGGACAGGGGTTTAGGGGAGCAGTACTTC.

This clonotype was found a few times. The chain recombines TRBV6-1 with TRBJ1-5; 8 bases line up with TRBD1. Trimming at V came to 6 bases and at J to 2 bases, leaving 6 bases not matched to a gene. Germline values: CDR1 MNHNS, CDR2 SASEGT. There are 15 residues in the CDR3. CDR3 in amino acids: CASRMDRAGNQPQHF. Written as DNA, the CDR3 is TGTGCCAGCAGGATGGACAGGGCGGGCAATCAGCCCCAGCATTTT.

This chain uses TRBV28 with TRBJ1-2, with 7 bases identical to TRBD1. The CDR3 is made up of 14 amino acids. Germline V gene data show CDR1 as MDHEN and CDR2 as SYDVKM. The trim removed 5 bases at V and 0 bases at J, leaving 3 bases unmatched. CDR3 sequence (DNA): TGTGCCAGCAGTCCTGGGACAGCTAACTATGGCTACACCTTC. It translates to CASSPGTANYGYTF.

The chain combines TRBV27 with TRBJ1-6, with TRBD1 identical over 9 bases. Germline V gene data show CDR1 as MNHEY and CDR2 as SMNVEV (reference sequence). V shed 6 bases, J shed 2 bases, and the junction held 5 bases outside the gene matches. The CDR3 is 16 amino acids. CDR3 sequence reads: CASRRQGVAYNSPLHF. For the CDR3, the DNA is TGTGCCAGCAGGCGACAGGGGGTAGCCTATAATTCACCCCTCCACTTT.

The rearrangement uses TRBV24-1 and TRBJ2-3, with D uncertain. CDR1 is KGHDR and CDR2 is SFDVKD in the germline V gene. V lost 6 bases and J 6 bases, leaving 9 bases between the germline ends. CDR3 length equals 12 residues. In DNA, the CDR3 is TGTGCCACCAGTCAGTTTGGGGATACGCAGTATTTT. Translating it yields CATSQFGDTQYF.

This CDR3 is CASSYSAGGGYEQYF. The CDR3 DNA follows: TGTGCCAGCAGTTACTCGGCGGGAGGCGGGTACGAGCAGTACTTC. The chain joins TRBV6-5 to TRBJ2-7; 8 bases line up with TRBD2. V lost 0 bases and J lost 4; bases outside the gene matches: 5. Germline V CDR1 and CDR2: MNHEY, SVGAGI. This CDR3 spans 15 amino acids.

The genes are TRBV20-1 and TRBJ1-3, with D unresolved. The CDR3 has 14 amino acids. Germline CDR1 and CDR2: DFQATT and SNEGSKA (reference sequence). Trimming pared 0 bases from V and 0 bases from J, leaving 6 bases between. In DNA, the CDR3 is TGCAGTGCTAGAGACAGGATCTCTGGAAACACCATATATTTT. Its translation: CSARDRISGNTIYF.

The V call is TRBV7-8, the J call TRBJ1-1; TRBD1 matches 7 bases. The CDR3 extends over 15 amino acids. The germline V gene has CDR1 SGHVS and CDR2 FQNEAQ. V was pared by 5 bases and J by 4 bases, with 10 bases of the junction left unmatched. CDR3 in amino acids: CASSLTQGFGTEAFF. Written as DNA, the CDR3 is TGTGCCAGCAGCCTCACACAGGGGTTTGGCACTGAAGCTTTCTTT.

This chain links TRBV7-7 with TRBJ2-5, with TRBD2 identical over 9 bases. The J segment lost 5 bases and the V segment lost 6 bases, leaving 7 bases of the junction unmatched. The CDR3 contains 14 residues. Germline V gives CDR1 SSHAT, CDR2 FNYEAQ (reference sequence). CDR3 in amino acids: CASSEAGGRETQYF. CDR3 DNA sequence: TGTGCCAGCAGTGAAGCGGGAGGCCGTGAGACCCAGTACTTC. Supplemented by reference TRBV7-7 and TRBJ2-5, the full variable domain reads GAGVSQSPRYKVTKRGQDVTLRCDPISSHATLYWYQQALGQGPEFLTYFNYEAQPDKSGLPSDRFSAERPEGSISTLTIQRTEQRDSAMYRCASSEAGGRETQYFGPGTRLLVL.

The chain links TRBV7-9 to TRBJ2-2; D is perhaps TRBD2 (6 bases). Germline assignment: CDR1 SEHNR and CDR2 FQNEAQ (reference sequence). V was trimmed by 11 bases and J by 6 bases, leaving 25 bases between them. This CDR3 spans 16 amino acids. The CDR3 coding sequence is TGTGCCCCTGGTTTGGGGGGACCAAGAATAGCCGGGGAGCTGTTTTTT. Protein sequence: CAPGLGGPRIAGELFF.

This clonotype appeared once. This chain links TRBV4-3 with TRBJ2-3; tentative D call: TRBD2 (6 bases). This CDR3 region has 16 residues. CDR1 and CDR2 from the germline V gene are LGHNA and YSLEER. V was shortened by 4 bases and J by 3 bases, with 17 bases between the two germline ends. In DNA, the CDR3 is TGCGCCAGCAGCCTTGGAGGGAGCCGGCGGACAGATACGCAGTATTTT. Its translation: CASSLGGSRRTDTQYF.

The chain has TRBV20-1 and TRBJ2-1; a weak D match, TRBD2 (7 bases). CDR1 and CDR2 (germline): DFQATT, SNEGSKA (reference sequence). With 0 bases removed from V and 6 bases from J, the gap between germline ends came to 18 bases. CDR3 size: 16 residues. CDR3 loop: CSARDGGAGAANEQFF. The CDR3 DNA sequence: TGCAGTGCTAGAGATGGGGGGGCGGGAGCGGCCAATGAGCAGTTCTTC.